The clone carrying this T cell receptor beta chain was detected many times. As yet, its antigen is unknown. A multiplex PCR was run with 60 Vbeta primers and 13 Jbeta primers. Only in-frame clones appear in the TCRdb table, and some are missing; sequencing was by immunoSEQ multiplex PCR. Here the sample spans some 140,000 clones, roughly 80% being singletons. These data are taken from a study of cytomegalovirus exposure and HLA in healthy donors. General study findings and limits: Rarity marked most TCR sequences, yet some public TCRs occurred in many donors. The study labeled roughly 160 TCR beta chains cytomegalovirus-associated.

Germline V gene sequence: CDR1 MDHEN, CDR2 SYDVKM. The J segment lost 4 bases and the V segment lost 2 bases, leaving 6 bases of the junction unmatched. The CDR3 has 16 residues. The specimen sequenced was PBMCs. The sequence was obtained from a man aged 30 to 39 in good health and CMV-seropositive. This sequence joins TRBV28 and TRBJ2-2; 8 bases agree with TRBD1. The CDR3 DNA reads TGTGCCAGCAGTTTAGGGGGGACAGGAGGCACCGGGGAGCTGTTTTTT. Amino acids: CASSLGGTGGTGELFF.